The 12 T cell receptor beta chains below all came from one sample that was sequenced in a study of blood T cell repertoires in COVID-19. This table comes from immunoSEQ multiplex PCR, and its TCRdb copy is limited to in-frame clones, with some not included. The sample consists of 95,000 to 100,000 clones, roughly 86% of them appearing once. The sample taken for sequencing was peripheral blood. Receptor source: a woman between 25 and 40 years old with acute or convalescent COVID-19.

This chain connects TRBV29-1 to TRBJ2-1, with D perhaps TRBD1 (6 bases). Germline V gene sequence: CDR1 SQVTM, CDR2 ANQGSEA. Trimming took 4 bases from V and 4 from J, leaving 17 bases between them. This CDR3 has 15 residues. This chain's CDR3 is CSVGGRTRIYNEQFF. DNA of the CDR3: TGCAGCGTTGGGGGGCGGACAAGGATTTACAATGAGCAGTTCTTC.

The gene calls are TRBV28 and TRBJ1-4, with 7 nucleotides matching TRBD1. The CDR3 contains 18 residues. J was trimmed by 0 bases and V by 3 bases; bases with no gene match: 10. Germline V gene sequence: CDR1 MDHEN, CDR2 SYDVKM. The CDR3 spells CASSLGLQGPSTNEKLFF. The CDR3 DNA follows: TGTGCCAGCAGTTTGGGGTTACAGGGGCCCTCAACTAATGAAAAACTGTTTTTT.

The V and J genes are TRBV7-3 and TRBJ2-1, with 9 bases fitting TRBD2. CDR1 and CDR2 (germline): SGHTA, FQGTGA. This CDR3 is built from 14 residues. Germline trimming cut 5 bases from V and 8 bases from J; bases unmatched to any gene: 7. The CDR3 sequence is CASSTSGGIDEQFF. In DNA, the CDR3 is TGTGCCAGCAGCACAAGCGGGGGGATCGATGAGCAGTTCTTC.

This rearrangement joins TRBV18 to TRBJ2-3, with D perhaps matching TRBD2 (5 bases). Germline V gene sequence: CDR1 KGHSH, CDR2 LQKENI. Trimming cost V 2 bases and J 2 bases, with 11 bases left between them. This CDR3 spans 15 amino acids. The CDR3 sequence is CASSPTGFYTDTQYF. The CDR3 DNA follows: TGTGCCAGCTCACCAACGGGGTTTTACACAGATACGCAGTATTTT.

This rearrangement joins TRBV7-9 to TRBJ1-1; D is perhaps TRBD1 (6 bases). The germline gives CDR1 SEHNR, CDR2 FQNEAQ (reference sequence). The V gene lost 3 bases and the J gene lost 2 bases, with 10 bases spanning the gap. The CDR3 totals 14 residues. Written as DNA, the CDR3 is TGTGCCAGCAGCTTGGCGGGGGGCAACACTGAAGCTTTCTTT. It translates to CASSLAGGNTEAFF.

V and J are TRBV6-5 and TRBJ1-1; 9 nucleotides match TRBD1. The trim removed 5 bases at V and 6 bases at J, leaving 7 bases unmatched. The CDR3 totals 14 residues. Germline V CDR1 and CDR2: MNHEY, SVGAGI. The CDR3 reads CASSPADRGAEAFF. Written as DNA, the CDR3 is TGTGCCAGCAGTCCAGCCGACAGGGGGGCTGAAGCTTTCTTT.

This chain uses TRBV3-1 (or the pseudogene TRBV3-2) with TRBJ2-7; D is possibly TRBD1 (5 bases). Germline V gene data show CDR1 as LGHDT and CDR2 as YNNKEL (reference sequence). The CDR3 totals 14 residues. V was clipped by 1 base and J by 2 bases, with 9 bases between them. The CDR3 protein is CASSQAMGPYEQYF. The DNA of the CDR3 is TGTGCCAGCAGCCAAGCAATGGGGCCCTACGAGCAGTACTTC.

The sample holds one count of this clone. The rearrangement uses TRBV19 and TRBJ2-1; the match to TRBD2 covers 7 bases. The V and J ends lost 3 bases and 0 bases, in that order; junction bases with no gene match: 2. The CDR3 has 15 amino acids. Per germline, CDR1 LNHDA and CDR2 SQIVND (reference sequence). In nucleotides, the CDR3 is TGTGCCAGTAGTATTGGCGGGGGCTCCTACAATGAGCAGTTCTTC. Protein product: CASSIGGGSYNEQFF.

The chain links TRBV6-1 to TRBJ1-2; 8 nucleotides agree with TRBD1. The ends lost 3 bases at V and 4 bases at J; junction bases unmatched: 7. From germline, CDR1 is MNHNS and CDR2 SASEGT. The CDR3 length is 15 residues. The CDR3: CASSEDRAIPYGYTF. Written as DNA, the CDR3 is TGTGCCAGCAGTGAGGACAGGGCAATTCCCTATGGCTACACCTTC.

The chain combines TRBV18 with TRBJ1-3, with unresolved D. With 6 bases removed from V and 0 bases from J, the gap between germline ends came to 15 bases. The germline gives CDR1 KGHSH, CDR2 LQKENI. This CDR3 contains 16 residues. This CDR3 reads CASSPRPGSSGNTIYF. The CDR3 DNA sequence: TGTGCCAGCTCCCCCCGTCCGGGGAGCTCTGGAAACACCATATATTTT.

This chain connects TRBV27 to TRBJ1-2; 9 bases align to TRBD1. CDR1 and CDR2 from the germline V gene are MNHEY and SMNVEV (reference sequence). The V gene end was trimmed by 5 bases and the J gene end by 7 bases; junction bases not matched to a gene: 11. This CDR3 has 15 residues. CDR3 nucleotide sequence: TGTGCCAGCAGTCCCCGGGACAGGGTAGGAAGTGGCTACACCTTC. Encoded protein: CASSPRDRVGSGYTF.

The J gene is TRBJ1-5, the V gene TRBV2, with D tentatively TRBD1 (5 bases). V was pared by 7 bases and J by 4 bases, with 11 bases between. The germline gives CDR1 SNHLY, CDR2 FYNNEI. This CDR3 has 13 amino acids. CDR3 region: CASTPGRNQPQHF. The CDR3 nucleotides are TGTGCCAGCACACCAGGGCGGAATCAGCCCCAGCATTTT.